Listed here is a single TCR beta chain. It has no known antigen specificity. Base qualities are not provided; no much larger clone lies one nucleotide away. This sample was included in a study of vaccination and CD4 T cells after COVID-19 (dated by TCRdb to the early 2020s). Regarding the complete study: Convalescent patients had a positive SARS-CoV-2 result on nasal swab PCR, and of these patients, fewer than ten had mild disease and one had severe disease. The convalescent cohort comprised six males and four females, including two Hispanic individuals, seven Caucasians, two Asians and one multiracial person. Two doses of either the Pfizer-BioNTech BNT162b2 vaccine (n=8) or the Moderna mRNA-1273 vaccine (n=2) were administered to participants. Post-COVID blood samples from convalescent patients were collected a median of approximately 93 days after diagnosis, with a range of about 30 to 170 days. The time from the second vaccine dose to post-vaccine blood sampling had a median of roughly 77 days and ranged from roughly 12 to 250 days. Overlapping spike peptide pools from SARS-CoV-2 and from the common cold coronaviruses HCoV-NL63, HCoV-OC43 and HCoV-229E were used as culture stimuli. As controls, cultures received a CEFX viral epitope pool (the positive control), an HIV-1 Nef peptide pool (the negative control), or no peptide at all. The spike-specific CD4+ TCR repertoire was compared before and after mRNA vaccination in about nine COVID-19 convalescent patients and a few infection-naive healthy vaccine recipients.

What this sample's treatment or condition label stands for: approximately 9-day PBMC culture with coronavirus spike peptide pools or control peptides (ViraFEST assay). The ViraFEST assay, used in the study, expanded antigen-specific T cells with peptide pools and then identified the expanded clonotypes through TCR sequencing. The positive SARS-CoV-2 PCR tests of the convalescent patients were dated from March to December 2020, before the Alpha, Beta and Delta variants emerged in the United States. Each well held 2.2 million or so PBMCs cultured with roughly 10 ug/ml peptide pools in IMDM containing approximately 5% human AB serum and around 10 IU/ml IL-2. On days 3 and 7, half of the culture medium was replaced with fresh IL-2-containing medium. CD4+ T cells were isolated after around 9 days of culture through negative selection using the EasySep CD4+ T cell isolation kit. Ficoll-Paque Plus gradient centrifugation was used to isolate PBMCs from whole blood, and the isolated PBMCs were then either used fresh or cryopreserved at -140C. Triplicate wells were generally used for each culture condition.

The library relied on PCR. DNA from cultured CD4+ T cells was subjected to TCR sequencing with the Oncomine TCR Beta short-read assay at the Johns Hopkins FTIC core. The QIAamp micro DNA kit was used to extract genomic DNA from the cultured CD4+ T cells. Oncomine TCR Beta libraries from cultured CD4+ T cells were pooled using unique dual indexes and sequenced on an Illumina iSeq 100. The authors processed their data as follows. Non-productive sequences were filtered out, and CDR3s that did not start with C, did not end with F or W, or were shorter than 7 amino acids were discarded. Antigen-specific clonotypes were identified using the MANAFEST web application through comparison of peptide-stimulated wells with reference and other culture wells. An FDR below 0.05, an odds ratio above 5, and a productive frequency above 0.1% in at least two of three replicate wells were required for clones to be considered positive. A clonotype was classed as cross-reactive if the clonotype showed significant expansion both in SARS-CoV-2 spike wells and in at least one common cold coronavirus spike condition. Levenshtein distances (stringdist) and unrooted phylogenetic trees (ape) in R version 3.6.1 were used to assess CDR3 homology. TCRdb ran its own pipeline on the public reads, namely fastp trimming at Q25 and MiXCR clone calling, and kept in-frame beta chains. A single entry per CDR3 protein holds the most common genes and DNA from its merged rows. TCRdb, not the original authors, processed these V and J calls. The sample data list more than 10,000 distinct CDR3 sequences, and around 76% of these were observed just once. Jointly, the top ten make up roughly 20% of the sample.

The investigation overall reported the following: Among convalescent patients, a median roughly 90% of the SARS-CoV-2-reactive clones seen after vaccination appeared only after vaccination, which suggests priming specific to the vaccine. Only a relatively small number of convalescent patients were included in the study, and early timepoints following natural infection were not analyzed. Of the vaccine-specific clones found in convalescent patients, nearly all (304 of 307) were mono-reactive for SARS-CoV-2 spike instead of being cross-reactive with common cold coronaviruses. An increase in the median number of SARS-CoV-2-reactive clonotypes from approximately 20 after infection to roughly 39 after vaccination was observed, but the change was not found to be significant.

The germline V gene supplies CDR1 MRHNA and CDR2 SNTAGT. V lost 0 bases and J lost 5 bases; the stretch between them is 4 bases long. The CDR3, from cysteine to phenylalanine, totals 12 residues. Only the CDR3 region is kept as DNA, spanning 36 bases read in frame from base 1. This clonotype was sampled from a human donor who had recovered from COVID-19. The sequenced sample consisted of CD4+ T cells from blood, cultured in vitro. The V and J segments used are TRBV6-4 and TRBJ2-5, with the D segment identity uncertain. CDR3 sequence: CASSDSSETQYF. The sequence in DNA is TGTGCCAGCAGTGACTCGAGTGAGACCCAGTACTTC.